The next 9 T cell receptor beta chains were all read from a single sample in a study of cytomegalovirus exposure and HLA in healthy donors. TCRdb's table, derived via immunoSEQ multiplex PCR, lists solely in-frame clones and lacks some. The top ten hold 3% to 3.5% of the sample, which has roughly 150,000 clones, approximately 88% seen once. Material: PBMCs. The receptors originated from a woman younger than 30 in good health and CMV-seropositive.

The CDR3 protein is CASSKGLADNEQFF. DNA for the CDR3: TGTGCCAGCAGCAAGGGACTAGCGGACAATGAGCAGTTCTTC. This chain uses TRBV11-2 with TRBJ2-1; the match to TRBD2 covers 11 bases. CDR1 SGHAT and CDR2 FQNNGV come from the germline V gene. Trimming cost V 5 bases and J 5 bases; bases outside gene matches: 2. This CDR3 contains 14 residues.

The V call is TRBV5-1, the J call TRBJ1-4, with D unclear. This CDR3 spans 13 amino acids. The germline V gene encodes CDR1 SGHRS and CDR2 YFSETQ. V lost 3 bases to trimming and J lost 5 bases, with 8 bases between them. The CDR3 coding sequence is TGCGCCAGCAGCTCGGCGAGGAATGAAAAACTGTTTTTT. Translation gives CASSSARNEKLFF.

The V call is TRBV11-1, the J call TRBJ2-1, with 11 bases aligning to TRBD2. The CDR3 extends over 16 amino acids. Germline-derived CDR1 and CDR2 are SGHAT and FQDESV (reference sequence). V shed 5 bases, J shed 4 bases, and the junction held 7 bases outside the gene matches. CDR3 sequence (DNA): TGTGCCAGCAGCGCGACGGGACTAGCGGCATACAATGAGCAGTTCTTC. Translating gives CASSATGLAAYNEQFF.

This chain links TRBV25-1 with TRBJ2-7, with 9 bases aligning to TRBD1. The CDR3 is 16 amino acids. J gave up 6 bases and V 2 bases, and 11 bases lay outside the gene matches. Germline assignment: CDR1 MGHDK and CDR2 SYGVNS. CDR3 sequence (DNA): TGTGCCAGCAGTGAACCGGGACAGGGATATTTTGGCGAGCAGTACTTC. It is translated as CASSEPGQGYFGEQYF.

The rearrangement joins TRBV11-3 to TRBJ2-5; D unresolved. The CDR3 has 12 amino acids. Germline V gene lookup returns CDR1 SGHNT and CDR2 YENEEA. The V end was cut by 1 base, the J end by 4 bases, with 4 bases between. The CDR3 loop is CASSLALETQYF. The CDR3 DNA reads TGTGCCAGCAGCTTAGCGTTAGAGACCCAGTACTTC.

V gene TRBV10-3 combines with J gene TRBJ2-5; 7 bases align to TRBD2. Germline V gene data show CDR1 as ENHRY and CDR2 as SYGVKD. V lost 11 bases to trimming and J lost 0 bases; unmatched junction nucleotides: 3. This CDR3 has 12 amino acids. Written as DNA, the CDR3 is TGTGCCTCGGGACTACACCAAGAGACCCAGTACTTC. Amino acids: CASGLHQETQYF.

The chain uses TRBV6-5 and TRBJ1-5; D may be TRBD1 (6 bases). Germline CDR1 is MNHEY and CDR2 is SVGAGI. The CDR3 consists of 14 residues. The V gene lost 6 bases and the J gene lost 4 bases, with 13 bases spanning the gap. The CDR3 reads CASRPGQPNQPQHF. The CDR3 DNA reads TGTGCCAGCAGACCAGGACAGCCTAATCAGCCCCAGCATTTT.

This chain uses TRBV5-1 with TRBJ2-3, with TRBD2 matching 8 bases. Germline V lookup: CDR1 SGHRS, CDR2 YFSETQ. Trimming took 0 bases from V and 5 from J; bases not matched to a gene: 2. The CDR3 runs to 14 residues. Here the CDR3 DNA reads TGCGCCAGCAGCTTGGCCCTAGCGGGAGATACGCAGTATTTT. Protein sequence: CASSLALAGDTQYF.

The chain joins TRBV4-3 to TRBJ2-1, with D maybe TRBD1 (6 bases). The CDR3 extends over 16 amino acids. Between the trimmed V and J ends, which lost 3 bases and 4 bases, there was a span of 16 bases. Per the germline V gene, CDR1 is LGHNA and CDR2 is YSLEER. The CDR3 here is CASSHALAGDYNEQFF. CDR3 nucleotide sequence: TGCGCCAGCAGCCACGCATTGGCAGGGGATTACAATGAGCAGTTCTTC.